These T cell receptor beta chains were read from a single sample in a study of T cell responses to AZD1222 COVID-19 vaccine. Method: immunoSEQ multiplex PCR; TCRdb's copy keeps in-frame clones and lacks some. Of 90,000 to 130,000 clones in the sample, about 87% were seen once. The sample here was peripheral blood, taken on day 0 of AZD1222 vaccination. These receptors all stem from an adult in good health. Each CDR3 is given with its conserved first and last residue. The order of the fields is V gene, J gene, D gene, clone size, CDR3 length, CDR3 DNA, CDR3 protein. The D gene is left open where the match is weak. Not all rows give a size; the values are once, few, many and, for expanded clones, a class.

TRBV7-8,TRBJ2-7,-,-,13,TGTGCCAGCAGCACTTTGGGTAAGAGCGAGCAGTACTTC,CASSTLGKSEQYF
TRBV28,TRBJ1-3,-,-,16,TGTGCCAGCAGCCTCCAGGGAAGTGGCTCTGGAAACACCATATATTTT,CASSLQGSGSGNTIYF
TRBV19,TRBJ1-1,TRBD1,-,15,TGTGCCAGTAGGGAAGGGGACAGGGGCAGAAGGGAAGCTTTCTTT,CASREGDRGRREAFF
TRBV7-9,TRBJ2-1,-,-,12,TGTGCCAGCAGCTCATTCCTCAATGAGCAGTTCTTC,CASSSFLNEQFF
TRBV5-4,TRBJ1-1,-,-,16,TGTGCCAGCAGCTACCAGGCCCTGCTGGGCAACACTGAAGCTTTCTTT,CASSYQALLGNTEAFF
TRBV19,TRBJ1-1,-,-,15,TGTGCCAGTACCGCCTCTTGGGTGGTGGACACTGAAGCTTTCTTT,CASTASWVVDTEAFF
TRBV21-1,TRBJ1-2,-,once,13,TGTGCCAGCAGCAAAGCTCGGGACAGGGGCTACACCTTC,CASSKARDRGYTF
TRBV5-5,TRBJ2-1,-,once,12,TGTGCCAGCCGGGACCTCTCTGATGAGCAGTTCTTC,CASRDLSDEQFF
TRBV6-5,TRBJ2-3,-,-,14,TGTGCCAGCAGTTACTCGAGACTTGCAGATACGCAGTATTTT,CASSYSRLADTQYF
TRBV5-1,TRBJ2-2,-,-,16,TGCGCCAGCAGCTTGGCCCGGGGGCCGGAGAGCGGGGAGCTGTTTTTT,CASSLARGPESGELFF
TRBV7-6,TRBJ1-3,-,-,16,TGTGCCAGCAGACCCAATCGGGGGGCGCGTGGAAACACCATATATTTT,CASRPNRGARGNTIYF
TRBV9,TRBJ1-5,-,-,15,TGTGCCAGCAGCGCCGGACTCCTTATCAATCAGCCCCAGCATTTT,CASSAGLLINQPQHF
TRBV27,TRBJ2-2,-,-,14,TGTGCCAGCAGTTTTGGCTGGAACACCGGGGAGCTGTTTTTT,CASSFGWNTGELFF
TRBV5-1,TRBJ1-2,TRBD1,few,14,TGCGCCAGCAGCCTCGACAGGGGGCAGATTGGCTACACCTTC,CASSLDRGQIGYTF
TRBV6-2/TRBV6-3,TRBJ1-2,-,-,15,TGTGCCAGCAGTTCCCTCGGGGGGGCCGGCTCTGGCTACACCTTC,CASSSLGGAGSGYTF
TRBV4-1,TRBJ1-1,-,-,15,TGCGCCAGCAGCCAAGAGGGTAGGGGTCGAACTGAAGCTTTCTTT,CASSQEGRGRTEAFF
TRBV2,TRBJ2-1,TRBD2,-,14,TGTGCCAGCAGAGAGCGGGAGAACGGCAATGAGCAGTTCTTC,CASRERENGNEQFF
TRBV14,TRBJ2-3,-,-,16,TGTGCCAGCAGCTCACAGGGTATGGGAGTCACAGATACGCAGTATTTT,CASSSQGMGVTDTQYF
TRBV11-2,TRBJ2-5,TRBD2,-,14,TGTGCCAGCAGCACGGGACTAGCTGTGGAGACCCAGTACTTC,CASSTGLAVETQYF
TRBV5-1,TRBJ2-7,-,-,14,TGCGCCAGCAGCTTAACGGGTAGTACCTACGAGCAGTACTTC,CASSLTGSTYEQYF
TRBV7-9,TRBJ1-1,TRBD1,-,14,TGTGCCAGCAGCCAGGGACAGGGGTCCACTGAAGCTTTCTTT,CASSQGQGSTEAFF
TRBV4-1,TRBJ1-1,-,-,16,TGCGCCAGCAGCCTCCCCCGGGGGCGGATTAACACTGAAGCTTTCTTT,CASSLPRGRINTEAFF